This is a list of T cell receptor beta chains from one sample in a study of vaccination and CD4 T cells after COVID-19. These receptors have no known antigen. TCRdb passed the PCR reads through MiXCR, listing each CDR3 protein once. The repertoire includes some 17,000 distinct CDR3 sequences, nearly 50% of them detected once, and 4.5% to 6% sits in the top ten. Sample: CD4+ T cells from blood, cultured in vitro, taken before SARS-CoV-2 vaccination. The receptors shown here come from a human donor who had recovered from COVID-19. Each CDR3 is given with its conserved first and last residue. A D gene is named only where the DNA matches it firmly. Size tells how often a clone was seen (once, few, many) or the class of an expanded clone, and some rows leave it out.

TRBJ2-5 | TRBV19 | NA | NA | CASSPETQYF | TGTGCCAGTAGTCCGGAGACCCAGTACTTC
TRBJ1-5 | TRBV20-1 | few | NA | CSASLDRLQPQHF | TGCAGTGCTAGTCTTGACAGGCTTCAGCCCCAGCATTTT
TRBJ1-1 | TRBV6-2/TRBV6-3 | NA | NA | CASIQEGWNTEAFF | TGTGCCAGCATTCAGGAGGGGTGGAACACTGAAGCTTTCTTT
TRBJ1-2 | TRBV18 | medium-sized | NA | CASSPGTQYNYGYTF | TGTGCCAGCTCACCAGGGACACAGTATAACTATGGCTACACCTTC
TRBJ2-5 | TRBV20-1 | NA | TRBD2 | CSASERGLVIWTQYF | TGCAGTGCTAGTGAGCGGGGGTTGGTGATCTGGACCCAGTACTTC
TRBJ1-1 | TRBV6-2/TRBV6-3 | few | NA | CASSKTRGNTEAFF | TGTGCCAGCAGTAAAACCAGGGGGAACACTGAAGCTTTCTTT
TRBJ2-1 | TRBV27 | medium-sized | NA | CASSLYGGVSYNEQFF | TGTGCCAGCAGTTTGTACGGGGGCGTCTCCTACAATGAGCAGTTCTTC
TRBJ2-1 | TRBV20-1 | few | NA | CSARDRLVGNEQFF | TGCAGTGCTAGAGATCGCCTAGTAGGTAATGAGCAGTTCTTC
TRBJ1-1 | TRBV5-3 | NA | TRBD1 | CASSLAGGMDTEAFF | TGTGCCAGCAGCTTGGCAGGGGGCATGGACACTGAAGCTTTCTTT
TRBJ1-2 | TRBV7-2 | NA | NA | CASSLDGGSGGYTF | TGTGCCAGCAGCTTAGATGGGGGTTCGGGGGGCTACACCTTC
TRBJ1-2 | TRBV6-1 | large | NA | CASSPLSDGYTF | TGTGCCAGCAGCCCCTTGTCCGACGGCTACACCTTC
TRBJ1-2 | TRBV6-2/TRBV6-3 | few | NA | CASTEPVHYGYTF | TGTGCCAGCACCGAACCAGTGCACTATGGCTACACCTTC
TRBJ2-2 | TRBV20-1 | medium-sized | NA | CSAWDRSTGELFF | TGCAGTGCATGGGACCGATCCACCGGGGAGCTGTTTTTT
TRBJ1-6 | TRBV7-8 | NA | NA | CASSLALGRSPLHF | TGTGCCAGCAGCTTAGCCCTTGGAAGGTCACCCCTCCACTTT
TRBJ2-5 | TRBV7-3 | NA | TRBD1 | CASSSGGGETQYF | TGTGCCAGCAGCTCAGGGGGCGGGGAGACCCAGTACTTC
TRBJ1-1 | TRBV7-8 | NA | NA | CASSPLGEGNTEAFF | TGTGCCAGCAGCCCCCTTGGTGAGGGGAACACTGAAGCTTTCTTT
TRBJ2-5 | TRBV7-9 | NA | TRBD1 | CASSYQGARETQYF | TGTGCCAGCAGTTACCAGGGGGCACGGGAGACCCAGTACTTC
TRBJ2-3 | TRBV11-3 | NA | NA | CASSPGGLAGDTQYF | TGTGCCAGCAGCCCGGGCGGGCTAGCCGGAGATACGCAGTATTTT
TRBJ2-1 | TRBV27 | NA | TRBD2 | CASSLPGTSGGQEQFF | TGTGCCAGCAGTTTACCCGGGACTAGCGGGGGACAAGAGCAGTTCTTC
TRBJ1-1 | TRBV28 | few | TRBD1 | CASRAPGQGHTEAFF | TGTGCCAGCAGAGCTCCGGGACAGGGGCACACTGAAGCTTTCTTT
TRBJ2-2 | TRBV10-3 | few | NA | CAIRGLDTGELFF | TGTGCCATCAGGGGGTTGGACACCGGGGAGCTGTTTTTT
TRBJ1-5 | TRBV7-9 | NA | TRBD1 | CASSPGTAYNQPQHF | TGTGCCAGCAGCCCCGGGACAGCTTACAATCAGCCCCAGCATTTT
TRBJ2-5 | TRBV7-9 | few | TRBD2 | CASSWQLAGVFQQETQYF | TGTGCCAGCAGCTGGCAGCTAGCGGGAGTTTTTCAACAAGAGACCCAGTACTTC
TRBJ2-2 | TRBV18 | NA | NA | CASSPDRLTGELFF | TGTGCCAGCTCACCCGACAGGCTCACCGGGGAGCTGTTTTTT
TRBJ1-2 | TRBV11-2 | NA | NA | CASSLLTATNYGYTF | TGTGCCAGCAGCCTCCTGACAGCTACTAACTATGGCTACACCTTC
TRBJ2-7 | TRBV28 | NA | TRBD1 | CAITPGTGGIEQYF | TGTGCCATCACCCCCGGGACAGGGGGGATCGAGCAGTACTTC
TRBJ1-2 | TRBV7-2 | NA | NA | CASSRAGGGYTF | TGTGCCAGCAGTCGGGCGGGTGGGGGCTACACCTTC
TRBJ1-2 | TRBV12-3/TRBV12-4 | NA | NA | CASGLAASSNYGYTF | TGTGCCAGCGGCCTGGCGGCCAGTTCTAACTATGGCTACACCTTC
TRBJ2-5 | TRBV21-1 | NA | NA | CASSKIGSQETQYF | TGTGCCAGCAGCAAAATAGGCAGTCAAGAGACCCAGTACTTC
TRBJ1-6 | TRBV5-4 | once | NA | CASSIDPNSPLHF | TGTGCCAGCAGCATAGATCCGAATTCACCCCTCCACTTT
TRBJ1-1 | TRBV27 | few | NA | CASSPRGDTEAFF | TGTGCCAGCAGTCCCCGGGGGGACACTGAAGCTTTCTTT
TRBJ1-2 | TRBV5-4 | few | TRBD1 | CASSLTDRDNYGYTF | TGTGCCAGCAGCTTGACCGACAGGGATAACTATGGCTACACCTTC
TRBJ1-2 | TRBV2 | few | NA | CASSERLANYGYTF | TGTGCCAGCAGTGAAAGGTTAGCTAACTATGGCTACACCTTC
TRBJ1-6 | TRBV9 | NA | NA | CASSVDWSSPLHF | TGTGCCAGCAGCGTAGACTGGTCTTCACCCCTCCACTTT
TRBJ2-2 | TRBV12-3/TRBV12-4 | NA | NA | CASSHNTGSGELFF | TGTGCCAGCAGTCACAATACAGGGTCCGGGGAGCTGTTTTTT
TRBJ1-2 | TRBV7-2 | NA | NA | CASSLAWGADYGYTF | TGTGCCAGCAGCTTAGCATGGGGGGCGGACTATGGCTACACCTTC
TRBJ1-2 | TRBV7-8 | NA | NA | CASSPLVSSNYGYTF | TGTGCCAGCAGCCCCCTCGTCAGTTCTAACTATGGCTACACCTTC
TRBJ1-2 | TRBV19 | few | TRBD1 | CASSARPGQGAQGYTF | TGTGCCAGTAGTGCGCGACCGGGACAGGGGGCACAAGGCTACACCTTC
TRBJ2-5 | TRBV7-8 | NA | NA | CASSPVAGGGETQYF | TGTGCCAGCAGCCCCGTTGCGGGTGGGGGAGAGACCCAGTACTTC
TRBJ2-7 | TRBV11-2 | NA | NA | CASTLGRGPSYEQYF | TGTGCCAGCACCCTAGGGCGGGGGCCCTCCTACGAGCAGTACTTC